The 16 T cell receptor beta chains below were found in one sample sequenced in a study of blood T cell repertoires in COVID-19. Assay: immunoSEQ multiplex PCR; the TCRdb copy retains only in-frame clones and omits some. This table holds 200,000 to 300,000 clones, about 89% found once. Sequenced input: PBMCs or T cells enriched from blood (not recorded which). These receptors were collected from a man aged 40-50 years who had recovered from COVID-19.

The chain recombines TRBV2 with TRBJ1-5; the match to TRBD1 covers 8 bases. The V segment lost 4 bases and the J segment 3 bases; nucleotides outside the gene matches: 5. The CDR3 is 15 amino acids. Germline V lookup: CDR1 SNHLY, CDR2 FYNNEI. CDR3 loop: CASSVLGQANQPQHF. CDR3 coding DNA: TGTGCCAGCAGTGTTTTGGGACAGGCCAATCAGCCCCAGCATTTT.

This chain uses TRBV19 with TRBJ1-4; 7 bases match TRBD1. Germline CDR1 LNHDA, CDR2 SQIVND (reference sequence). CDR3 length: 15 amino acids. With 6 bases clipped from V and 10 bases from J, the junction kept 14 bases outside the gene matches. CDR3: CASRETGALLGKLFF. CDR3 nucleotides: TGTGCCAGTAGGGAAACAGGGGCGCTTCTTGGAAAACTGTTTTTT. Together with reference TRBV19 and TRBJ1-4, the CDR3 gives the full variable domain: DGGITQSPKYLFRKEGQNVTLSCEQNLNHDAMYWYRQDPGQGLRLIYYSQIVNDFQKGDIAEGYSVSREKKESFPLTVTSAQKNPTAFYLCASRETGALLGKLFFGSGTQLSVL.

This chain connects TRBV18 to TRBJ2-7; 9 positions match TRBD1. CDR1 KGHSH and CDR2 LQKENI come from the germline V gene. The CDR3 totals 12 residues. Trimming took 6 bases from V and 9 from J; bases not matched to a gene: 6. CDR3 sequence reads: CASSRDRERQYF. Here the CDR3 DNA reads TGTGCCAGCTCCAGGGACAGGGAAAGGCAGTACTTC. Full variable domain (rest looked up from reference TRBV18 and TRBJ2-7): NAGVMQNPRHLVRRRGQEARLRCSPMKGHSHVYWYRQLPEEGLKFMVYLQKENIIDESGMPKERFSAEFPKEGPSILRIQQVVRGDSAAYFCASSRDRERQYFGPGTRLTVT.

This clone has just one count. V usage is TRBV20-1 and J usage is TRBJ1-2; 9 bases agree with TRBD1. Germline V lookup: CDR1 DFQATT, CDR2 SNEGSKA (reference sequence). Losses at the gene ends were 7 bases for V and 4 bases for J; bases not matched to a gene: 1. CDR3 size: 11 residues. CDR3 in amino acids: CSGTGAYGYTF. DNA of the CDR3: TGCAGTGGGACAGGGGCCTATGGCTACACCTTC.

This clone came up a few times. The CDR3 region has the DNA TGTGCCAGCAGTGAAATGCAGGGAACTAATCAGCCCCAGCATTTT. Its protein is CASSEMQGTNQPQHF. The rearrangement uses TRBV2 and TRBJ1-5; TRBD1 is a possible D gene (5 bases). Germline lookup yields CDR1 SNHLY and CDR2 FYNNEI. With 2 bases removed from V and 4 bases from J, the gap between germline ends came to 12 bases. The CDR3 covers 15 residues.

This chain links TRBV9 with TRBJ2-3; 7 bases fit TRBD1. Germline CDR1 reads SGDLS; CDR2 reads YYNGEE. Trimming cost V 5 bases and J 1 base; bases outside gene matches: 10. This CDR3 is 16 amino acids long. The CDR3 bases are TGTGCCAGCAGTAGCATAGGGGGCAGGGGCACAGATACGCAGTATTTT. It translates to CASSSIGGRGTDTQYF.

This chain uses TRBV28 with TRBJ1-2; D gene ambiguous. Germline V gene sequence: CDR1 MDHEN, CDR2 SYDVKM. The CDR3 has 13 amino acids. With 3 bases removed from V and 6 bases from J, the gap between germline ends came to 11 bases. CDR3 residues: CASSLSGRNGYTF. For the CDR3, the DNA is TGTGCCAGCAGTTTGTCAGGTCGTAATGGCTACACCTTC.

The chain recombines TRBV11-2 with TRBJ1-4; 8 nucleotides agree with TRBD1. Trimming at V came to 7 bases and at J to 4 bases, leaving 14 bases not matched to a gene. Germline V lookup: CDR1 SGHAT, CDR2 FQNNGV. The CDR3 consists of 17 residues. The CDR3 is CASTHPGRGQVNEKLFF. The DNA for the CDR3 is TGTGCCAGCACCCATCCCGGACGGGGACAGGTTAATGAAAAACTGTTTTTT.

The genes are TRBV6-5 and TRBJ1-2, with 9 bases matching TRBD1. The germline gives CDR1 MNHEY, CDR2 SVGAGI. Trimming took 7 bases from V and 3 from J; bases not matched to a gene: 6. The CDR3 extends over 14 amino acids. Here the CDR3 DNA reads TGTGCCAGCAACGAACAGGGGGCTGACTATGGCTACACCTTC. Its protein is CASNEQGADYGYTF.

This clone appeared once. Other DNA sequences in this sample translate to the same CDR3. CDR3 in DNA: TGTGCCAGCAGAGGACTAGCGGGTACAGATACGCAGTATTTT. Amino acids: CASRGLAGTDTQYF. The rearrangement uses TRBV2 and TRBJ2-3; 11 bases match TRBD2. The germline CDR1 and CDR2 sequences are SNHLY and FYNNEI. The CDR3 consists of 14 residues. V shed 6 bases, J shed 3 bases, and the junction held 2 bases outside the gene matches.

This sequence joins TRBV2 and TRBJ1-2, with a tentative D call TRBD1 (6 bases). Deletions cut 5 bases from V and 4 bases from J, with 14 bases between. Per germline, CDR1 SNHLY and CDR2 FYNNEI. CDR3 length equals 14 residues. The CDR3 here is CASSTIGTSYGYTF. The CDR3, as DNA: TGTGCCAGCAGTACAATCGGGACAAGCTATGGCTACACCTTC.

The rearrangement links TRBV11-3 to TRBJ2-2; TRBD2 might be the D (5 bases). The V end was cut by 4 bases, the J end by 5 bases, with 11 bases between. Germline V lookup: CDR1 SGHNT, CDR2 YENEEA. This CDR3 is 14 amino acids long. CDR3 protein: CASSSRRGTGELFF. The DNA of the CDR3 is TGTGCCAGCAGCTCCCGGCGCGGGACCGGGGAGCTGTTTTTT.

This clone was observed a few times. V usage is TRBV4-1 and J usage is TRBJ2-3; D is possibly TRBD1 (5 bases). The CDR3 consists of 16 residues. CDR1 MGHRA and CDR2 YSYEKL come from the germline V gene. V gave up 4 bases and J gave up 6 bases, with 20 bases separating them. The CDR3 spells CASSLYKKGALDTQYF. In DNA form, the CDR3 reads TGCGCCAGCAGCCTGTATAAAAAAGGGGCCTTGGATACGCAGTATTTT.

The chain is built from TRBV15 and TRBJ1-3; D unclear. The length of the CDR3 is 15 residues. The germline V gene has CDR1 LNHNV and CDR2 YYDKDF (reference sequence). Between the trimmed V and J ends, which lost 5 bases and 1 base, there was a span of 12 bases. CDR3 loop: CATSLWATSGNTIYF. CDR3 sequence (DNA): TGTGCCACCAGCCTTTGGGCAACGTCTGGAAACACCATATATTTT.

The chain's CDR3 is CASSLAAGWGTDTQYF. The CDR3 coding sequence is TGTGCCAGCAGCTTGGCCGCAGGGTGGGGTACAGATACGCAGTATTTT. The chain has TRBV5-5 and TRBJ2-3, with D maybe TRBD1 (5 bases). V shed 0 bases and J shed 3 bases, with 14 bases lying between them. This CDR3 contains 16 residues. Germline values: CDR1 SGHKS, CDR2 YYEKEE (reference sequence).

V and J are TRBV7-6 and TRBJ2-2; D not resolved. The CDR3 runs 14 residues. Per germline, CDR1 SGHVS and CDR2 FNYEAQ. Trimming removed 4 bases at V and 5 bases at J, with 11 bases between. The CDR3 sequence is CASSSPTETGELFF. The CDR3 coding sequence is TGTGCCAGCAGCTCCCCTACGGAGACCGGGGAGCTGTTTTTT.